This entry is about one TCR beta chain. Assay used: immunoSEQ multiplex PCR; TCRdb lists only in-frame clones, some missing. The sample carries 700,000 or so clones, 75% to 90% recorded once. This sample was included in a study of shared T cell receptors in the human thymus. The CDR3 covers 15 residues. Germline CDR1 and CDR2: SGHAT and FQNNGV. Trimming removed 4 bases at V and 5 bases at J, with 18 bases between. The data also belong to a second study, concerning human thymus T cells. Per that study: Congenital heart defects were the reason for the corrective surgery that the donors, healthy Finnish infants, were having. Gene usage (both V and J) appeared biased in thymic and blood repertoires. Related studies found that unrelated individuals share highly overlapping thymic repertoires.

The sample consisted of thymocytes. The chain joins TRBV11-2 to TRBJ2-7; D is possibly TRBD2 (6 bases). The origin of this receptor is a girl under three years old with a congenital heart defect. The CDR3 here is CASSSTAGPPNEQYF. The DNA for the CDR3 is TGTGCCAGCAGCTCGACGGCGGGGCCCCCGAACGAGCAGTACTTC.